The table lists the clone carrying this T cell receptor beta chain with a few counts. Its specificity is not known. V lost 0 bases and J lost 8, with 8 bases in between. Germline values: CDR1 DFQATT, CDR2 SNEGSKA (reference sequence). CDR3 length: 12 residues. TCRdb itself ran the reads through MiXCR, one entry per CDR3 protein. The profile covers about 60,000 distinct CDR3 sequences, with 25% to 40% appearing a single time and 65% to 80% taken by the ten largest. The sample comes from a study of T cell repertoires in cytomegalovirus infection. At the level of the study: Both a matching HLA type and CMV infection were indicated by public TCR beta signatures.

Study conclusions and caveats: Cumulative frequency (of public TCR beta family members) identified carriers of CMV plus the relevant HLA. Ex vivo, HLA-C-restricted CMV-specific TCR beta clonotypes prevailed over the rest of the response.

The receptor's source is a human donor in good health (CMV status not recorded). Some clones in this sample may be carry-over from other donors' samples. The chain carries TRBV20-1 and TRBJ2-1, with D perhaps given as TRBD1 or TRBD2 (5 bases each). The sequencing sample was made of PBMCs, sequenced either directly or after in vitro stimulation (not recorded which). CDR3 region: CSARDGGHEQFF. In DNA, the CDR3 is TGCAGTGCTAGAGATGGGGGACATGAGCAGTTCTTC.